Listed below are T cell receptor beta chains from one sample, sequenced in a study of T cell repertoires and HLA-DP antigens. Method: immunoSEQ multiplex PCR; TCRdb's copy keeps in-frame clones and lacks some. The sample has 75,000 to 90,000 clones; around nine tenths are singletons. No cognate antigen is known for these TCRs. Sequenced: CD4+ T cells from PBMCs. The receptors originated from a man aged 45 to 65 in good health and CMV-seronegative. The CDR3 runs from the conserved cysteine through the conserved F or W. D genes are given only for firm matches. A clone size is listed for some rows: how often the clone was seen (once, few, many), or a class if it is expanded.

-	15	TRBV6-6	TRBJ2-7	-	CASSPGRPRSYEQYF	TGTGCCAGCAGTCCAGGGCGCCCTCGATCCTACGAGCAGTACTTC
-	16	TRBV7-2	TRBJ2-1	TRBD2	CASSRDAGGLFNEQFF	TGTGCCAGCAGCCGGGACGCGGGGGGGCTCTTCAATGAGCAGTTCTTC
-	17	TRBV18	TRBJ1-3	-	CASSLKPDGVAGNTIYF	TGTGCCAGCTCACTCAAGCCGGACGGGGTTGCGGGAAACACCATATATTTT
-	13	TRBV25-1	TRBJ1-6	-	CASAAGAGSPLHF	TGTGCCAGCGCGGCGGGGGCTGGGTCACCCCTCCACTTT
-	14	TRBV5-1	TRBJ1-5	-	CASSLQGQDQPQHF	TGCGCCAGCAGCTTGCAGGGGCAAGATCAGCCCCAGCATTTT
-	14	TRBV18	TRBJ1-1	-	CASSPPLRNTEAFF	TGTGCCAGCTCACCACCGTTAAGGAACACTGAAGCTTTCTTT
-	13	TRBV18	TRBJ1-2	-	CASSPTETHGYTF	TGTGCCAGCTCACCTACCGAAACCCATGGCTACACCTTC
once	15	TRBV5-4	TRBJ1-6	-	CASSAGSNYNSPLHF	TGTGCCAGCAGCGCCGGGAGCAATTATAATTCACCCCTCCACTTT
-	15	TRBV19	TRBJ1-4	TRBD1	CASSAQGARSEKLFF	TGTGCCAGTAGTGCACAGGGGGCGAGAAGTGAAAAACTGTTTTTT
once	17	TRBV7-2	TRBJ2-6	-	CASSHLVRGAGANVLTF	TGTGCCAGCAGCCACCTAGTTAGGGGCGCTGGGGCCAACGTCCTGACTTTC
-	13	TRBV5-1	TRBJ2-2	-	CASSLNRAGELFF	TGCGCCAGCAGCTTGAATCGGGCCGGGGAGCTGTTTTTT
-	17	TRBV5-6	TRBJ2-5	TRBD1	CASSIVDRGMKKETQYF	TGTGCCAGCAGCATAGTCGACAGGGGTATGAAGAAAGAGACCCAGTACTTC
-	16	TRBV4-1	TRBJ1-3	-	CASSQHVGSSGNTIYF	TGCGCCAGCAGCCAACACGTAGGGAGCTCTGGAAACACCATATATTTT
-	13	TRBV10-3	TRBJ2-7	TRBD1	CANKGQGGYEQYF	TGTGCCAACAAGGGACAGGGGGGCTACGAGCAGTACTTC
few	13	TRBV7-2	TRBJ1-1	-	CASSLGGDTEAFF	TGTGCCAGCAGCTTAGGAGGGGACACTGAAGCTTTCTTT
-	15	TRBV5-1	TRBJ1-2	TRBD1	CASSIGTAALYGYTF	TGCGCCAGCAGCATAGGGACAGCCGCTCTCTATGGCTACACCTTC
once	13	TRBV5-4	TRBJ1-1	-	CASSLVGENEAFF	TGTGCCAGCAGCTTGGTTGGCGAGAACGAAGCTTTCTTT
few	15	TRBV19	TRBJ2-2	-	CASSISGLYTGELFF	TGTGCCAGTAGTATCTCGGGACTTTACACCGGGGAGCTGTTTTTT
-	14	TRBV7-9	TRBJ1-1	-	CASSLVAGNTEAFF	TGTGCCAGCAGCTTAGTCGCGGGGAACACTGAAGCTTTCTTT
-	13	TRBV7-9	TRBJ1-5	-	CASSPVGGQPQHF	TGTGCCAGCAGCCCGGTGGGGGGTCAGCCCCAGCATTTT
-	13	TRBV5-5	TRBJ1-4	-	CASSFLSVEKLFF	TGTGCCAGCAGCTTTCTGTCGGTCGAAAAACTGTTTTTT
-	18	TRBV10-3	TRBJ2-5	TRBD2	CAISTSLPGLAGGETQYF	TGTGCCATCAGCACCTCCCTTCCGGGACTAGCGGGAGGTGAGACCCAGTACTTC
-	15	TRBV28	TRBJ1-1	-	CASKTGRRTSTEAFF	TGTGCCAGTAAGACGGGACGGAGGACTAGCACTGAAGCTTTCTTT
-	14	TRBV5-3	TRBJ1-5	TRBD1	CARSDDRGNQPQHF	TGTGCCAGAAGCGATGACAGGGGAAATCAGCCCCAGCATTTT
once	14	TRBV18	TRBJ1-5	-	CASSPGYSNQPQHF	TGTGCCAGCTCACCCGGATATAGCAATCAGCCCCAGCATTTT
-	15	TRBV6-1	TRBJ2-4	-	CASSEASRALNIQYF	TGTGCCAGCAGTGAAGCCTCGCGGGCCTTAAACATTCAGTACTTC
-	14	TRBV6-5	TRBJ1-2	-	CASSPGTRNYGYTF	TGTGCCAGCAGCCCCGGGACCCGCAACTATGGCTACACCTTC
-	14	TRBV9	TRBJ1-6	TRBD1	CASSDGTVNSPLHF	TGTGCCAGCAGCGATGGGACAGTTAATTCACCCCTCCACTTT
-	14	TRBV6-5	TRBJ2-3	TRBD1	CASRRDRGRDTQYF	TGTGCCAGCAGACGCGACAGGGGGCGGGATACGCAGTATTTT
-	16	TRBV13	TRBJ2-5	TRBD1	CASSSRTGLAVETQYF	TGTGCCAGCAGCTCCCGGACAGGACTTGCTGTAGAGACCCAGTACTTC
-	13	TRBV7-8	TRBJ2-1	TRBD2	CASSLRLASEQFF	TGTGCCAGCAGCTTACGACTAGCAAGTGAGCAGTTCTTC
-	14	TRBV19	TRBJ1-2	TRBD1	CASRYDRANYGYTF	TGTGCCAGTAGATACGACAGGGCTAACTATGGCTACACCTTC
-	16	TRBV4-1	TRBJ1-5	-	CASSQLGSRSNQPQHF	TGCGCCAGCAGCCAATTGGGGAGTAGGAGCAATCAGCCCCAGCATTTT
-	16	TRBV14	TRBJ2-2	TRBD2	CASSRTSGGRGGELFF	TGTGCCAGCAGTCGGACTAGCGGGGGACGAGGCGGGGAGCTGTTTTTT
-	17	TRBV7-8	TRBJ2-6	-	CASSSLIGITGANVLTF	TGTGCCAGCAGCTCCCTCATAGGGATCACTGGGGCCAACGTCCTGACTTTC
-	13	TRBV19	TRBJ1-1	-	CASSIGQNTEAFF	TGTGCCAGTAGTATAGGACAGAACACTGAAGCTTTCTTT
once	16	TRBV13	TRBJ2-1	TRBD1	CASSPTWTGPYNEQFF	TGTGCCAGCAGCCCTACTTGGACAGGCCCCTACAATGAGCAGTTCTTC
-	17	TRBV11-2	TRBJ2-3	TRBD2	CASSNRLAGGAGDTQYF	TGTGCCAGCAGCAATAGACTAGCGGGAGGTGCGGGGGATACGCAGTATTTT
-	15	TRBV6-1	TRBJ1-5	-	CASRGYRDLNQPQHF	TGTGCCAGCAGGGGCTACAGGGACCTTAATCAGCCCCAGCATTTT
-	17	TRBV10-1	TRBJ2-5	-	CASSDPRSGDGQETQYF	TGCGCCAGCAGTGATCCGCGTTCCGGAGATGGGCAAGAGACCCAGTACTTC
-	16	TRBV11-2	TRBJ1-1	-	CASSLGGGVVDTEAFF	TGTGCCAGCAGCTTAGGGGGTGGGGTCGTAGACACTGAAGCTTTCTTT
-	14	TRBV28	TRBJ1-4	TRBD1	CASRNPGGNEKLFF	TGTGCCAGCAGGAACCCAGGGGGTAATGAAAAACTGTTTTTT
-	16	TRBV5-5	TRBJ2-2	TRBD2	CASSSLTSLGTGELFF	TGTGCCAGCAGCTCGTTGACTAGCTTGGGCACCGGGGAGCTGTTTTTT
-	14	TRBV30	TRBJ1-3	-	CAWNLGVLGNTIYF	TGTGCCTGGAATCTGGGGGTGTTAGGAAACACCATATATTTT
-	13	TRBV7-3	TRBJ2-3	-	CASSLGAADTQYF	TGTGCCAGCAGCCTCGGGGCTGCAGATACGCAGTATTTT
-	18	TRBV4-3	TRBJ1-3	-	CASSQYRIGTPSGNTIYF	TGCGCCAGCAGCCAATATAGGATTGGGACCCCCTCTGGAAACACCATATATTTT
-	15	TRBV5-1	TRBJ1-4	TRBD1	CASSERTGRNEKLFF	TGCGCCAGCAGCGAACGGACAGGTCGTAATGAAAAACTGTTTTTT
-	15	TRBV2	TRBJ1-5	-	CASSGGVLGNQPQHF	TGTGCCAGCAGTGGGGGGGTTTTAGGCAATCAGCCCCAGCATTTT
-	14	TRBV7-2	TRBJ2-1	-	CASSSPGVSNEQFF	TGTGCCAGCAGCTCCCCGGGTGTTTCCAATGAGCAGTTCTTC
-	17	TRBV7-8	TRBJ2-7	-	CASSPPPGTNQFGEQYF	TGTGCCAGCAGCCCCCCGCCCGGGACAAACCAATTTGGAGAGCAGTACTTC
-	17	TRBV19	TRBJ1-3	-	CASSRMDLQSSGNTIYF	TGTGCCAGTAGCAGGATGGACCTCCAGAGCTCTGGAAACACCATATATTTT